Sequencing of this TCR beta chain was carried out in a study of T cell responses to AZD1222 COVID-19 vaccine listed by TCRdb under 2021. For the wider study: AZD1222 recipients with second doses at about 4 weeks or about 12 weeks were pooled, because spike-specific TCR depth and breadth did not differ between schedules. A total of approximately 250 trial participants underwent TCR sequencing, of whom about 210 had received two doses of AZD1222 and 26 had received two doses of the MenACWY control vaccine. Trial participants were enrolled by age into subgroups of 18-55, 56-69 and 70-plus years, and about 150, 27 and 61 TCR-sequenced participants, respectively, were included in these subgroups. Summary of the overall study and its limitations: The 56-69-year group was small, and its depth increase did not reach significance, likely because of low power. The vaccine-associated CD4 TCRs covered the entire spike protein, and the dominant responses fell in regions 160-218 and 743-854. Participants were mostly white British, with more females than males. The authors suggested clonal diversity may have been underestimated. Conclusions about previously exposed vaccinees were limited because only six or seven AZD1222 recipients were SARS-CoV-2 seropositive at baseline. Epitopes outside the regions mutated in the B.1.351 and B.1.1.7 variants were reportedly recognized by nearly half of the unique spike-specific TCRs. A significant rise in spike-specific TCR breadth and depth was observed after two AZD1222 doses relative to day 0 and relative to MenACWY recipients. Because no day 14 peak-response samples were available, repertoires were characterized only after the peak T cell response.

Per the publication, the time point label means: baseline before first vaccination. Samples from vaccinated people were obtained from the UK trials COV001 and COV002, which included a single-blind randomized controlled phase 2/3 trial of AZD1222 (ChAdOx1 nCoV-19) in healthy adults. For TCRbeta chain sequencing, PBMC samples were collected from trial participants at day 0 and at day 28 after the second dose. The CDR3 starts with the cysteine, ends with the phenylalanine, and has 15 residues. Solely the CDR3 DNA is kept, with 45 bases framed from the first base. V sheds 7 bases and J sheds 8 bases, leaving 18 bases between their ends. In the germline V gene (reference sequence), CDR1 corresponds to MNHNY and CDR2 to SVGAGI. The CDR3 regions of human TCRbeta chains were analyzed by immunosequencing. Per the authors' processing: Repertoire TCRs were checked for matches against a reference library of SARS-CoV-2-specific TCRs that had been generated using the MIRA antigen-specificity platform. Breadth meant the fraction of unique TCRs that were SARS-CoV-2-associated, whereas depth meant the fraction of total T cells that were SARS-CoV-2-associated. Using the MIRA data, each spike-specific TCR was mapped to the spike region that the TCR reacts to and placed in a CD4 or CD8 class. Log10-transformed breadth and depth values were compared by one-way ANOVA with Sidak's multiple comparisons tests. The table comes from immuneACCESS by way of TCRdb, which keeps in-frame sequences with V and J called. Part of the clones is missing from these tables; in studies checked, under half for an unresolved V gene and the rest for unknown reasons. From that table come the V and J calls and clone size; the DNA was used to work out D and trimming. This sample has roughly 150,000 clones in its table, and more than 85% of those were observed once. The biggest ten clones account for about 2.5% of the sample.

As regards this clone: Its target antigen remains unknown. No quality values exist for individual bases; no much larger clone is one base distant.

Source: peripheral blood, taken on day 0 of AZD1222 vaccination. The chain joins TRBV6-6 to TRBJ1-6; 6 matching bases give a weak D call of TRBD1. This receptor was identified in an adult in good health. The CDR3 corresponds to CASIQTGGAYSPLHF. The sequenced DNA: TGTGCCAGCATCCAAACGGGGGGGGCGTATTCACCCCTCCACTTT.